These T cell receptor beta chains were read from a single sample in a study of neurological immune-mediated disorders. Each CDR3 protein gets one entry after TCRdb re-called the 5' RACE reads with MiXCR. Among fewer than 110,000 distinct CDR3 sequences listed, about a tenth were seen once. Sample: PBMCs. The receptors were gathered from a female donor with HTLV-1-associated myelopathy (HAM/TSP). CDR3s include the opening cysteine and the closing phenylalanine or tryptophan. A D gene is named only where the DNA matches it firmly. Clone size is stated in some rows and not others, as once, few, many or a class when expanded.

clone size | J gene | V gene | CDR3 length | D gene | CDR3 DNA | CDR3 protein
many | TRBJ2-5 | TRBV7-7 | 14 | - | TGTGCCAGCAGCCTGGGGAGGACCCAAGAGACCCAGTACTTC | CASSLGRTQETQYF
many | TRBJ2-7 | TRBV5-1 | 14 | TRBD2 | TGCGCCAGCGCCCCAGCGGGGGCCACCTACGAGCAGTACTTC | CASAPAGATYEQYF
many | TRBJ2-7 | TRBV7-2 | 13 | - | TGTGCCAGCAGCCTTATAATAGCCTACGAGCAGTACTTC | CASSLIIAYEQYF
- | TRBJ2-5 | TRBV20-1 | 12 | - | TGCAGTGCTAAGACCTCCCTAGAGACCCAGTACTTC | CSAKTSLETQYF
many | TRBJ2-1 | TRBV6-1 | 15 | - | TGTGCCAGCAGTGGAGTCGGGGGCCAATACAATGAGCAGTTCTTC | CASSGVGGQYNEQFF
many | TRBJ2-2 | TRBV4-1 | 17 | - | TGCGCCAGCAGCCCCAAGCCAGGCAGCTTCAACACCGGGGAGCTGTTTTTT | CASSPKPGSFNTGELFF
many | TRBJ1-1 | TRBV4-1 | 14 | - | TGCGCCAGCAGCCAAGACAGGGGCTTCACTGAAGCTTTCTTT | CASSQDRGFTEAFF
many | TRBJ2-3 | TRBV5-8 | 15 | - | TGTGCCAGCAGCTTGGGAGCTAGAGTCACAGATACGCAGTATTTT | CASSLGARVTDTQYF
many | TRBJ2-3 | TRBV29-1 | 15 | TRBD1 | TGCAGCGTTAAAGGGACAGGGGGTTACACAGATACGCAGTATTTT | CSVKGTGGYTDTQYF
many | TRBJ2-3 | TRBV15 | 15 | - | TGTGCCACCAGCAGGGGTAGTGTAGAGACAGATACGCAGTATTTT | CATSRGSVETDTQYF
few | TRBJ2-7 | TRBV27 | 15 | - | TGTGCCAGCAGTTTATCCGAAGGACAGTCCTACGAGCAGTACTTC | CASSLSEGQSYEQYF
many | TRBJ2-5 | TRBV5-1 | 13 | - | TGCGCCAGCAGCGCGGGACCAGAAGAGACCCAGTACTTC | CASSAGPEETQYF
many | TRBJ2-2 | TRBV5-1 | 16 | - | TGCGCCAGCAGCGCCACAGGGTACCCGAACACCGGGGAGCTGTTTTTT | CASSATGYPNTGELFF
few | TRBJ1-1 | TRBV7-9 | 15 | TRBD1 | TGTGCCAGCAGCTTAGCGCAAGGGGGCGCGTCTGAAGCTTTCTTT | CASSLAQGGASEAFF
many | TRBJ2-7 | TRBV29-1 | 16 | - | TGCAGCGTTGCAGGCGGGCGCGACTCTGGTTACTACGAGCAGTACTTC | CSVAGGRDSGYYEQYF
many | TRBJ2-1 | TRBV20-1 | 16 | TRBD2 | TGCAGTGCTCCCGGGACTAGCGGGGGGGCCTACAATGAGCAGTTCTTC | CSAPGTSGGAYNEQFF
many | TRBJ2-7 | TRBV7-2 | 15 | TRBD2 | TGTGCCAGCAGCTTAGGTGCGGGGGGGACCTACGAGCAGTACTTC | CASSLGAGGTYEQYF
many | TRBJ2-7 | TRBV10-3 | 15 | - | TGTGCCATCAGTGAGTCGGATGGACAGACCTACGAGCAGTACTTC | CAISESDGQTYEQYF
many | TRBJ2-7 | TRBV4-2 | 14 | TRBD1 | TGTGCCAGCAGCTCCGGGACAGGGACCTACGAGCAGTACTTC | CASSSGTGTYEQYF
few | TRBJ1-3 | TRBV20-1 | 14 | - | TGCAGTGCTAAAAGGACGGTCTCTGGAAACACCATATATTTT | CSAKRTVSGNTIYF
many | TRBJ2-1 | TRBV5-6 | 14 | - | TGTGCCAGCAGCTTGGTGGGACGGAACAATGAGCAGTTCTTC | CASSLVGRNNEQFF
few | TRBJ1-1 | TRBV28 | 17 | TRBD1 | TGTGCCAGCAGTCCGCGGGACAGGGGGGCGGTAGGCACTGAAGCTTTCTTT | CASSPRDRGAVGTEAFF
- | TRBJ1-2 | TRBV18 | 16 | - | TGTGCCAGCTCACCACCCATCTTCTACGGGAACGATGGCTACACCTTC | CASSPPIFYGNDGYTF
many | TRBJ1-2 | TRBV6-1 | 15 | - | TGTGCCAGCAGTGAAATCGGCTTGGGGAACTATGGCTACACCTTC | CASSEIGLGNYGYTF
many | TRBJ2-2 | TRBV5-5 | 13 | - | TGTGCCAGCAGACCAGAGGGGTCCGGGGAGCTGTTTTTT | CASRPEGSGELFF
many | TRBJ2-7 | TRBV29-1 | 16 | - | TGCAGCGTTGAAGAGGGGGGATTCCGGCAGGGGAGCGAGCAGTACTTC | CSVEEGGFRQGSEQYF
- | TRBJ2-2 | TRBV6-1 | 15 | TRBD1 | TGTGCCAGCAGGAGGGACAGGGATAACACCGGGGAGCTGTTTTTT | CASRRDRDNTGELFF
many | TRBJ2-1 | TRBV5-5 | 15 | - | TGTGCCAGCAGCTTGGAGGGGGGCCCTGGAAATGAGCAGTTCTTC | CASSLEGGPGNEQFF
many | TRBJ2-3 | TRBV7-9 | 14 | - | TGTGCCAGCAGTCAAGACAGGCGCTCTGATACGCAGTATTTT | CASSQDRRSDTQYF
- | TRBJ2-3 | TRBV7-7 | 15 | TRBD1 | TGTGCCAGCAGTGATCACCGGGACAGGGCAGATACGCAGTATTTT | CASSDHRDRADTQYF
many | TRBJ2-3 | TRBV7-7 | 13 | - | TGTGCCAGCAGCGACGGGCCGTTAGATACGCAGTATTTT | CASSDGPLDTQYF
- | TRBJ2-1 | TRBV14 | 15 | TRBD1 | TGTTCCAGCAGCCAACCGGGACAGTGGAGAAATGAGCAGTTCTTC | CSSSQPGQWRNEQFF
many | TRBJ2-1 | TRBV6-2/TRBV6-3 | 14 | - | TGTGCCAGCAGACAGGTCACATCCTACAATGAGCAGTTCTTC | CASRQVTSYNEQFF
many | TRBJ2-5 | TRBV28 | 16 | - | TGTGCCAGCAGTTTGATGTCAGGGCCTTACCAAGAGACCCAGTACTTC | CASSLMSGPYQETQYF
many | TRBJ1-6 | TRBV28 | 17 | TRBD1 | TGTGCCAGCGGTAGCTGGACAGGTTCCTCCTATAATTCACCCCTCCACTTT | CASGSWTGSSYNSPLHF
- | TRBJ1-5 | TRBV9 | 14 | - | TGTGCCAGCAGCCCCAACCCGGGGGGTCAGCCCCAGCATTTT | CASSPNPGGQPQHF
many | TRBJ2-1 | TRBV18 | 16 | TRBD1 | TGTGCCGCCAAAGCCGGAGGGACAGGCATTTACAATGAGCAGTTCTTC | CAAKAGGTGIYNEQFF
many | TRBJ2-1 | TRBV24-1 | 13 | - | TGTGCCACCAGTGATTTGTTAGGGGTTGAGCAGTTCTTC | CATSDLLGVEQFF
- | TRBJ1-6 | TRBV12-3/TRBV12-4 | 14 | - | TGTGCCAGCGCCATAGGGGCCTTCACTTCACCCCTCCACTTT | CASAIGAFTSPLHF
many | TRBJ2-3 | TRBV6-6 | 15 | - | TGTGCCACTTATACTATGGCTAGGAGCACAGATACGCAGTATTTT | CATYTMARSTDTQYF
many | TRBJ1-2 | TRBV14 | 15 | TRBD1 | TGTGCCAGCAGCCTAGGCCCCGGGACAGACTATGGCTACACCTTC | CASSLGPGTDYGYTF
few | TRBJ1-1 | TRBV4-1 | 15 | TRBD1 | TGCGCCAGCAGCCAAGGACAGGGGAGGAACACTGAAGCTTTCTTT | CASSQGQGRNTEAFF
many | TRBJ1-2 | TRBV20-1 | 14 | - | TGCAGTGAGGGAAGAATCGGAGCAGGGTACGGCTACACCTTC | CSEGRIGAGYGYTF
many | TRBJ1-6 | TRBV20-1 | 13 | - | TGCAGTGCTATCGACAGCTATAATTCACCCCTCCACTTT | CSAIDSYNSPLHF
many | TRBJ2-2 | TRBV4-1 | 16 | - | TGCGCCAGTACTTCCAGGGGCCCAGAGAACACCGGGGAGCTGTTTTTT | CASTSRGPENTGELFF
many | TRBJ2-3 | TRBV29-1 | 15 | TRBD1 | TGCAGCGTCCAGCGAGGACAGGGAGGCACAGATACGCAGTATTTT | CSVQRGQGGTDTQYF
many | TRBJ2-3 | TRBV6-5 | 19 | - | TGTGCCAGCAGTTACTCGATTTACGCGGTGGGCGTGGGCACAGATACGCAGTATTTT | CASSYSIYAVGVGTDTQYF
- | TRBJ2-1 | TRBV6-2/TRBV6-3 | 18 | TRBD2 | TGTGCCAGCAGCCCGCTAGCGGAGCCCCTCTTGGCGGTGCATGAGCAGTTCTTC | CASSPLAEPLLAVHEQFF
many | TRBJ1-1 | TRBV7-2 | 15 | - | TGTGCCAGCAGCCCTGAGCGGGGGGGTAGCACTGAAGCTTTCTTT | CASSPERGGSTEAFF
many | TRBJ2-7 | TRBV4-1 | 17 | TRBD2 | TGCGCCAGCAGCCAGCCGGTACTAGCGGGCTCTCGGCACGAGCAGTACTTC | CASSQPVLAGSRHEQYF
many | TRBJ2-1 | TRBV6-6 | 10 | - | TGTGCCAGCAGTTTCAATGAGCAGTTCTTC | CASSFNEQFF